This T cell receptor beta chain was found in a study of T cell repertoires in cytomegalovirus infection. Using its own MiXCR run on the reads, TCRdb lists one record per CDR3 protein. The profile shows 150,000 or so distinct CDR3 sequences, around 20% of them singletons. The germline gives CDR1 LNHDA, CDR2 SQIVND (reference sequence). V was clipped by 3 bases and J by 1 base; unmatched bases: 5. The CDR3 is 15 residues long. Study conclusions and caveats: Totalled public TCR beta family frequency picked out people who carried CMV plus the relevant HLA.

There are many counts of this clonotype. Its target is not known. This receptor was taken from a human donor in good health (CMV status not recorded). Some clones in this sample may be carry-over from other donors' samples. The V and J genes are TRBV19 and TRBJ1-2, with TRBD1 matching 7 bases. The sample taken for sequencing was PBMCs. The CDR3 bases are TGTGCCAGTAGTATGGGACAGACTATTAACTATGGCTACACCTTC. Translating it yields CASSMGQTINYGYTF.